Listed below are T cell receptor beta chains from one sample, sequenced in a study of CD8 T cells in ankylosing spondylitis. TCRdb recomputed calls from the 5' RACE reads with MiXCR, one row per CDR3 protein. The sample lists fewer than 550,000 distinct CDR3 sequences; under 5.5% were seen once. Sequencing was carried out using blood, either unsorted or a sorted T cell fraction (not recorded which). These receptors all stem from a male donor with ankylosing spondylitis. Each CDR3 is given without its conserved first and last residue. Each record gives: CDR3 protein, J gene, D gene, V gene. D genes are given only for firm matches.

AISDSGQALYQETQY | TRBJ2-5 | TRBD1 | TRBV10-3
ASSPGAVYYGYT | TRBJ1-2 | - | TRBV5-1
ASSRGTAPIYNEQF | TRBJ2-1 | - | TRBV5-1
ASSLYRLNTEAF | TRBJ1-1 | - | TRBV12-3/TRBV12-4
ASSSGVNVHEQY | TRBJ2-7 | - | TRBV7-2
ASSAGLTVNYAYT | TRBJ1-2 | - | TRBV12-3/TRBV12-4
AWTLRGSYNEQF | TRBJ2-1 | - | TRBV30
SVVWGLNTEAF | TRBJ1-1 | - | TRBV29-1
ASSLSWSGVGTDTQY | TRBJ2-3 | - | TRBV6-1
ASSLGIFHEQY | TRBJ2-7 | - | TRBV5-1
ASTPSGGRPYNEQF | TRBJ2-1 | TRBD2 | TRBV5-1
SAVRGLGYGYT | TRBJ1-2 | TRBD1 | TRBV20-1
ASSFGLAGGYNEQF | TRBJ2-1 | TRBD2 | TRBV7-2
ASSLNAGAVGEQF | TRBJ2-1 | TRBD2 | TRBV5-4
ASSQVQGVEQY | TRBJ2-7 | - | TRBV14
ASSFRRSYGYT | TRBJ1-2 | - | TRBV7-9
ASSLAGHLSYEQY | TRBJ2-7 | - | TRBV7-6
ASSLMTTAEAF | TRBJ1-1 | - | TRBV27
ASSGNRTGGRF | TRBJ2-1 | TRBD1 | TRBV5-1
SAPKAGVYEQY | TRBJ2-7 | TRBD2 | TRBV20-1
ASQTGGFSGANVLT | TRBJ2-6 | TRBD1 | TRBV28
ASSSYRVSEQF | TRBJ2-1 | - | TRBV11-2
ASSQAPRGGTEAF | TRBJ1-1 | - | TRBV4-3
ASSSSGLTLWNEQF | TRBJ2-1 | - | TRBV4-1
ASSSPIEAYEQY | TRBJ2-7 | - | TRBV28
SARDTNRGRGGYT | TRBJ1-2 | TRBD1 | TRBV20-1
ASSPPGQGSGGYT | TRBJ1-2 | TRBD1 | TRBV28
SAPFVRDTQY | TRBJ2-3 | - | TRBV20-1
SARLPPGQGAYEQY | TRBJ2-7 | TRBD1 | TRBV20-1
ASSLNQGVNSNQPQH | TRBJ1-5 | TRBD1 | TRBV11-2
ASSANRGNEQF | TRBJ2-1 | - | TRBV7-8
ASSEHRNTDTQY | TRBJ2-3 | - | TRBV2
SARGWVQETQY | TRBJ2-5 | - | TRBV20-1
ASSSGTSVSYEQY | TRBJ2-7 | TRBD2 | TRBV12-3/TRBV12-4
ASSSTGQYNSPLH | TRBJ1-6 | - | TRBV7-3
ASSPTPSRLRNEQF | TRBJ2-1 | - | TRBV6-2/TRBV6-3
ASSPQGQSLYEQY | TRBJ2-7 | TRBD1 | TRBV18
ASSEAPGGRGTEAF | TRBJ1-1 | - | TRBV5-1
SAARGPANTGELF | TRBJ2-2 | TRBD1 | TRBV20-1
ASSLSDPALGDEQF | TRBJ2-1 | - | TRBV27
ASRRTLTGDTQY | TRBJ2-3 | - | TRBV28
ASSLGAGGLRDEQF | TRBJ2-1 | TRBD2 | TRBV11-1
ASTPGSSTDTQY | TRBJ2-3 | - | TRBV5-1
ASSLEYLFNYGYT | TRBJ1-2 | - | TRBV7-9
ASSWPPTTSGAKPKKTQY | TRBJ2-5 | TRBD2 | TRBV28
SVLGENNEQF | TRBJ2-1 | - | TRBV29-1
ASSSSGTGGLVGGYT | TRBJ1-2 | TRBD1 | TRBV7-9
ASSLGTYNSGNTIY | TRBJ1-3 | - | TRBV9
ASSLNPTGAQETQY | TRBJ2-5 | TRBD1 | TRBV5-1
ASSPSGSTETQY | TRBJ2-5 | TRBD2 | TRBV18
ASSLALRQGSYEQY | TRBJ2-7 | TRBD1 | TRBV7-2
ASSFLSGTTNTGELF | TRBJ2-2 | TRBD2 | TRBV6-2/TRBV6-3
ATSRDRTPQETQY | TRBJ2-5 | - | TRBV15
SARGLVSEKLF | TRBJ1-4 | - | TRBV20-1